What follows are 4 T cell receptor beta chains derived from one specimen sequenced in a study of blood T cell repertoires in COVID-19. Here immunoSEQ multiplex PCR was the method, and the copy in TCRdb shows in-frame clones only, minus some. In the table there are some 450,000 clones, about 87% of which are singletons. The specimen sequenced was peripheral blood. The receptors were gathered from a man aged 18 to 29 with COVID-19, enrolled during active disease.

The chain has TRBV6-4 and TRBJ2-3; 8 positions agree with TRBD2. V dropped 8 bases and J dropped 0; count of bases not matched to a gene: 10. The CDR3 sequence is 16 residues long. The germline CDR1 and CDR2 sequences are MRHNA and SNTAGT. The CDR3 reads CASSPGSGGSTDTQYF. The DNA for the CDR3 is TGTGCCAGCTCCCCCGGGAGCGGGGGCAGCACAGATACGCAGTATTTT.

The rearrangement links TRBV19 to TRBJ2-2; 9 bases are a match to TRBD2. Germline-derived CDR1 and CDR2 are LNHDA and SQIVND (reference sequence). The trim removed 3 bases at V and 3 bases at J, leaving 11 bases unmatched. The CDR3 runs 18 residues. The CDR3 nucleotides read TGTGCCAGTAGTATTGGAGTAGCGGGAGAACTGTACACCGGGGAGCTGTTTTTT. Amino acids: CASSIGVAGELYTGELFF.

This clone was seen just once. The CDR3 sequence is CASLPGTAVNSPLHF. CDR3 coding DNA: TGTGCCAGCTTGCCGGGGACAGCTGTCAATTCACCCCTCCACTTT. The chain links TRBV2 to TRBJ1-6, with 7 bases identical to TRBD1. Per germline, CDR1 SNHLY and CDR2 FYNNEI. The CDR3 spans 15 residues. Losses at the gene ends were 8 bases for V and 7 bases for J; bases not matched to a gene: 11.

This chain uses TRBV10-3 with TRBJ2-1, with 11 positions matching TRBD2. This CDR3 comprises 14 residues. Trimming took 10 bases from V and 4 from J; bases not matched to a gene: 6. The germline V gene encodes CDR1 ENHRY and CDR2 SYGVKD. CDR3 nucleotide sequence: TGTGCCACCGGGACTAGCGGAAAATACAATGAGCAGTTCTTC. Translating gives CATGTSGKYNEQFF.